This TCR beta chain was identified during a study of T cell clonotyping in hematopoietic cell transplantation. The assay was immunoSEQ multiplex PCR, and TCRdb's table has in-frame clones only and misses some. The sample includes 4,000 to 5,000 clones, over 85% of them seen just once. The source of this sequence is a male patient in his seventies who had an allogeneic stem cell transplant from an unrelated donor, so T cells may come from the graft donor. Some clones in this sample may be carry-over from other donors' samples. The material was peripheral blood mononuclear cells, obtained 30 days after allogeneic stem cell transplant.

CDR3 region: CAWSATGLHEQYF. CDR3 coding DNA: TGTGCCTGGAGCGCGACAGGGCTCCACGAGCAGTACTTC. This chain joins TRBV30 and TRBJ2-7, with 7 bases lining up with TRBD1. V was clipped by 3 bases and J by 5 bases; unmatched bases: 7. This CDR3 has 13 residues. Germline values: CDR1 GTSNPN, CDR2 SVGIG (reference sequence).